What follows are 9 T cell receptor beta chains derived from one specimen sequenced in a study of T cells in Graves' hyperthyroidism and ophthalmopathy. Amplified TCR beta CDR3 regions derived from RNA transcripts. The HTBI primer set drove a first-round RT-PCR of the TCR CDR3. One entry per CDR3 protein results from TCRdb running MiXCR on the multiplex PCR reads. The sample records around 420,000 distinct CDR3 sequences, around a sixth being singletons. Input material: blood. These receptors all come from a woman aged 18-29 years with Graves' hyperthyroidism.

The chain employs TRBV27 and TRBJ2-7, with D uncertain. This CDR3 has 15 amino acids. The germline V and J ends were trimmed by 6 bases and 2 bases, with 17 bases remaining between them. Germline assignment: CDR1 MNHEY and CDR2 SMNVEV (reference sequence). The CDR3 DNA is TGTGCCAGCAGCGATCGGAACCCTACCCCCTACGAGCAGTACTTC. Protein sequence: CASSDRNPTPYEQYF.

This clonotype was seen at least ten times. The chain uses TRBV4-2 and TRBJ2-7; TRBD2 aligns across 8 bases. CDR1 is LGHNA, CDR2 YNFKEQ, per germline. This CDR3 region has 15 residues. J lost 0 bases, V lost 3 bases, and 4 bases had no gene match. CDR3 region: CASSQERGSSYEQYF. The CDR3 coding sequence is TGTGCCAGCAGCCAGGAGCGGGGGAGCTCCTACGAGCAGTACTTC.

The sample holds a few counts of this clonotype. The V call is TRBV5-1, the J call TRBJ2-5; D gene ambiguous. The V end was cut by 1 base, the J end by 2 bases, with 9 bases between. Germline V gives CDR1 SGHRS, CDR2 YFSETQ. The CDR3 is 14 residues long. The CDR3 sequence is CASSLNIQQETQYF. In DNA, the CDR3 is TGCGCCAGCAGCTTGAATATCCAGCAAGAGACCCAGTACTTC. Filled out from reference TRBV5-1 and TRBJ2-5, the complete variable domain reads KAGVTQTPRYLIKTRGQQVTLSCSPISGHRSVSWYQQTPGQGLQFLFEYFSETQRNKGNFPGRFSGRQFSNSRSEMNVSTLELGDSALYLCASSLNIQQETQYFGPGTRLLVL.

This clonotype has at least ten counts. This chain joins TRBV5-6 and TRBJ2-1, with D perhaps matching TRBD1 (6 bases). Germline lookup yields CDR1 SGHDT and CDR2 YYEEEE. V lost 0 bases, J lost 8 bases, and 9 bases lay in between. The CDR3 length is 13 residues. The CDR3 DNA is TGTGCCAGCAGCTTGGGAGGGGGATATGAGCAGTTCTTC. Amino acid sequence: CASSLGGGYEQFF.

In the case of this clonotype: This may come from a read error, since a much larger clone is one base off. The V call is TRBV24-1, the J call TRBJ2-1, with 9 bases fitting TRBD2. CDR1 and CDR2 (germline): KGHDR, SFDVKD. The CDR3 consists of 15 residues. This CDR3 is CATSDSGRSYNAQFF. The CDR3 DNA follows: TGTGCCACCAGTGATAGCGGGAGGTCGTACAATGCGCAGTTCTTC.

The CDR3 region is CASSVVGESTDTQYF. DNA of the CDR3: TGTGCCAGCAGCGTAGTGGGGGAAAGCACAGATACGCAGTATTTT. V usage is TRBV9 and J usage is TRBJ2-3; D is perhaps TRBD1 or TRBD2 (5 bases each). The length of the CDR3 is 15 residues. The germline V gene encodes CDR1 SGDLS and CDR2 YYNGEE. Trimming left V 0 bases short and J 0 bases short, with 8 bases between.

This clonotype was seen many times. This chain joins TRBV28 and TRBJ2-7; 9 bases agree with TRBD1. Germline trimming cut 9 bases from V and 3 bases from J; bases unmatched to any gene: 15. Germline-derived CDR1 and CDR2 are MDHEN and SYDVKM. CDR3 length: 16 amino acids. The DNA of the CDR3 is TGTGCCAGTCAGGGCTACGACAGGGGGGGCTACTACGAGCAGTACTTC. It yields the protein CASQGYDRGGYYEQYF.

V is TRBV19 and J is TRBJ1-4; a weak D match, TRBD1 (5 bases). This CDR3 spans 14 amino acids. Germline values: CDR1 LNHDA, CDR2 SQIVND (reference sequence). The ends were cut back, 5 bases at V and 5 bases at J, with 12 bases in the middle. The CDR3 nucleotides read TGTGCCAGTAGTTCAGGGTTCCGGAATGAAAAACTGTTTTTT. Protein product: CASSSGFRNEKLFF. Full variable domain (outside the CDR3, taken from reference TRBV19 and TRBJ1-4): DGGITQSPKYLFRKEGQNVTLSCEQNLNHDAMYWYRQDPGQGLRLIYYSQIVNDFQKGDIAEGYSVSREKKESFPLTVTSAQKNPTAFYLCASSSGFRNEKLFFGSGTQLSVL.

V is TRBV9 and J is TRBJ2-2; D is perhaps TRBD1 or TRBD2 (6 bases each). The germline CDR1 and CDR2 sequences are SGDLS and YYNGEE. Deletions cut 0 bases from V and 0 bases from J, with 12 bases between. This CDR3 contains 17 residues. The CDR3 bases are TGTGCCAGCAGCGTAGGGGTCGGGGGCGCGAACACCGGGGAGCTGTTTTTT. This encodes CASSVGVGGANTGELFF.